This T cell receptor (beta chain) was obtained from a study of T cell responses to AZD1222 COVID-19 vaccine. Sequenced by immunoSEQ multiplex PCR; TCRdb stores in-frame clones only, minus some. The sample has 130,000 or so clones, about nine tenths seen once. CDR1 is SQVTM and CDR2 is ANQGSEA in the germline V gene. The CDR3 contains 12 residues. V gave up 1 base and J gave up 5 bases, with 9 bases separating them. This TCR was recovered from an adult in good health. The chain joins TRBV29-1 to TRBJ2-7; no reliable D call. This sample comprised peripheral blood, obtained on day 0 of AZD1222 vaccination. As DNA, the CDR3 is TGCAGCGTTGAAGCCGCTCGGGACGAGCAGTACTTC. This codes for CSVEAARDEQYF.